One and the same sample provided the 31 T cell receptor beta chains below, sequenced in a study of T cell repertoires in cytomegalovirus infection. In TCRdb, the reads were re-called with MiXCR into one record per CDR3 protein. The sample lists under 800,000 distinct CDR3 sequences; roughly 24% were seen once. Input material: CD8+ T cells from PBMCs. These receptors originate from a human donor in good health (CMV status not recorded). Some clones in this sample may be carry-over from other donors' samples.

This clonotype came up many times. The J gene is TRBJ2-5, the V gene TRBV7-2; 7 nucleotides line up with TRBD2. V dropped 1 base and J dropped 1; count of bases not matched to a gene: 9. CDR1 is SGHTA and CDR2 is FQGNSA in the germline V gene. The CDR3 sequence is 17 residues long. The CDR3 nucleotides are TGTGCCAGCAGCTTAGGCCCTACACTAGCGTTCCAAGAGACCCAGTACTTC. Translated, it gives CASSLGPTLAFQETQYF. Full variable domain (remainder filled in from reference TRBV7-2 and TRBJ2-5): GAGVSQSPSNKVTEKGKDVELRCDPISGHTALYWYRQSLGQGLEFLIYFQGNSAPDKSGLPSDRFSAERTGGSVSTLTIQRTQQEDSAVYLCASSLGPTLAFQETQYFGPGTRLLVL.

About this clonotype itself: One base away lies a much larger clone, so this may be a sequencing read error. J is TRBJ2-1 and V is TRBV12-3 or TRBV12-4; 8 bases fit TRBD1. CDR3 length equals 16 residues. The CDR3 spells CASSLSTGAPYYEQFF. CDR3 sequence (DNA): TGTGCCAGCAGCCTTTCGACAGGGGCCCCCTACTATGAGCAGTTCTTC.

The CDR3 DNA sequence: TGCAGTGCTAGAGATCCGCTAGCGGGGGGGCCGAACCAAGAGACCCAGTACTTC. Encoded protein: CSARDPLAGGPNQETQYF. V gene TRBV20-1 combines with J gene TRBJ2-5, with 12 bases matching TRBD2. The V and J ends lost 0 bases and 0 bases, in that order; junction bases with no gene match: 8. The CDR3 loop spans 18 amino acids. Per the germline V gene, CDR1 is DFQATT and CDR2 is SNEGSKA (reference sequence).

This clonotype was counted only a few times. CDR3 loop: CASRPLKRGTEAFF. CDR3 in DNA: TGTGCCAGCAGGCCTTTGAAACGGGGCACTGAAGCTTTCTTT. V gene TRBV7-9 combines with J gene TRBJ1-1; D unclear. Germline V gene data show CDR1 as SEHNR and CDR2 as FQNEAQ (reference sequence). The CDR3 is 14 residues long. Between the trimmed V and J ends, which lost 6 bases and 4 bases, there was a span of 15 bases.

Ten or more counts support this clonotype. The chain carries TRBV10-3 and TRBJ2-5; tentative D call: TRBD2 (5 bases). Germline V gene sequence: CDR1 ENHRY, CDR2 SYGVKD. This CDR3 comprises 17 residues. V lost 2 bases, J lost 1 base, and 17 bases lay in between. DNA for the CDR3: TGTGCCATCAGTGAGCGGAGTCCAGGTGGGAGCCAAGAGACCCAGTACTTC. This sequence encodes CAISERSPGGSQETQYF.

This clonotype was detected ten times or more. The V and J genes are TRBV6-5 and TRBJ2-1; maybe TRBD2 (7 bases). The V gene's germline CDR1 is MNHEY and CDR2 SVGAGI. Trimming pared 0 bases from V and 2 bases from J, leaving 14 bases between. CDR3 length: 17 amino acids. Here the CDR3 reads CASSYSNPGGPYNEQFF. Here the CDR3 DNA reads TGTGCCAGCAGTTACTCGAACCCCGGGGGGCCCTACAATGAGCAGTTCTTC.

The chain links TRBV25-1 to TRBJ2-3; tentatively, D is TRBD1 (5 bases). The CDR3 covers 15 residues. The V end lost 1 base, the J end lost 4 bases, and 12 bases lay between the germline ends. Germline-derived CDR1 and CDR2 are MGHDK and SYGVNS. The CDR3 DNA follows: TGTGCCAGCAGTGAATTTTTGATAGGGGCAGATACGCAGTATTTT. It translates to CASSEFLIGADTQYF.

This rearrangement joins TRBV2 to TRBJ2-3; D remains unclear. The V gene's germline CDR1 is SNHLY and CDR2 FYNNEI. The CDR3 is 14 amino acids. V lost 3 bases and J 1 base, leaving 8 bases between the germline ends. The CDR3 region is CASSDLPGTDTQYF. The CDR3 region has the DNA TGTGCCAGCAGTGACCTCCCTGGCACAGATACGCAGTATTTT.

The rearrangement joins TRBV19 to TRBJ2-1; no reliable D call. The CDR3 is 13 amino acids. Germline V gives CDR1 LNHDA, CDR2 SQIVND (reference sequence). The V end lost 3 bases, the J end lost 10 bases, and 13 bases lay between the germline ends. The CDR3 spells CASSIGPSREQFF. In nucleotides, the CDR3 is TGTGCCAGTAGTATCGGGCCATCGCGCGAGCAGTTCTTC.

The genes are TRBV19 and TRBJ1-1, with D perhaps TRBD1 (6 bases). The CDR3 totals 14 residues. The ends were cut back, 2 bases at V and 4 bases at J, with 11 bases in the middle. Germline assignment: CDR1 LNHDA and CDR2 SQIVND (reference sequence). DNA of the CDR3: TGTGCCAGTAGTATAACCGAGGGGGGCACTGAAGCTTTCTTT. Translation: CASSITEGGTEAFF. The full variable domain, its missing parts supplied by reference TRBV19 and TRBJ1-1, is DGGITQSPKYLFRKEGQNVTLSCEQNLNHDAMYWYRQDPGQGLRLIYYSQIVNDFQKGDIAEGYSVSREKKESFPLTVTSAQKNPTAFYLCASSITEGGTEAFFGQGTRLTVV.

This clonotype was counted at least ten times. In DNA form, the CDR3 reads TGTGCCAGCAGCTTAGAGGCGAGCGGGAATTATGAGCAGTTCTTC. It translates to CASSLEASGNYEQFF. The chain joins TRBV7-6 to TRBJ2-1; TRBD2 matches at 7 bases. With V trimmed by 1 base and J by 8 bases, 8 bases remained unmatched. CDR1 and CDR2 (germline): SGHVS, FNYEAQ. The CDR3 is made up of 15 amino acids.

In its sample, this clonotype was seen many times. CDR3 residues: CAISAGTGLNTEAFF. For the CDR3, the DNA is TGTGCCATCAGTGCCGGGACAGGGCTTAACACTGAAGCTTTCTTT. The V gene is TRBV10-3, the J gene TRBJ1-1, with 9 positions matching TRBD1. V lost 4 bases and J lost 2; bases outside the gene matches: 5. The CDR3 consists of 15 residues. Germline lookup yields CDR1 ENHRY and CDR2 SYGVKD.

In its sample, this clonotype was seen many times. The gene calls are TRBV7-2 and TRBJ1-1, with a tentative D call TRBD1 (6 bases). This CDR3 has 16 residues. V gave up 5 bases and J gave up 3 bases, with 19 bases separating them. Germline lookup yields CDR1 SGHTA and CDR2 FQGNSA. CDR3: CASSLNRVRGDTEAFF. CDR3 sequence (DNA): TGTGCCAGCAGCCTAAACAGGGTGAGAGGGGACACTGAAGCTTTCTTT.

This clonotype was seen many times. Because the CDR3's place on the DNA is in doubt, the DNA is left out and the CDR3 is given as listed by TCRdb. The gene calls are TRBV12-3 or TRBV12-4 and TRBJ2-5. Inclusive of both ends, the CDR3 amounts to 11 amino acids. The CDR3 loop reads CASSFLETQYF.

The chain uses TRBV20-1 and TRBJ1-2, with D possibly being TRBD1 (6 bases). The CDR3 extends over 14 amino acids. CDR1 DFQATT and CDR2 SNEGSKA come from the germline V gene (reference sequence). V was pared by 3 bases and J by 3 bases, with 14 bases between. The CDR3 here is CSASADRLHYGYTF. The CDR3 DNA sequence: TGCAGTGCTAGCGCGGACAGACTCCACTATGGCTACACCTTC.

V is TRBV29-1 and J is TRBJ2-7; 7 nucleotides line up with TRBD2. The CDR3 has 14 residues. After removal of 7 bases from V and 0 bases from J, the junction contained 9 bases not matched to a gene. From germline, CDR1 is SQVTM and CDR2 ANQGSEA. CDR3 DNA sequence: TGCAGCGGCCTAGCGGACGACAACTCCTACGAGCAGTACTTC. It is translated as CSGLADDNSYEQYF.

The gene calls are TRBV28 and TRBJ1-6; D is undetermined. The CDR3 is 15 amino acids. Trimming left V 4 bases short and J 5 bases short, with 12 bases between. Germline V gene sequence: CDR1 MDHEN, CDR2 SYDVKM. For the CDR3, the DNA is TGTGCCAGCAGTTCCCTAATGGGCGATAATTCACCCCTCCACTTT. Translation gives CASSSLMGDNSPLHF.

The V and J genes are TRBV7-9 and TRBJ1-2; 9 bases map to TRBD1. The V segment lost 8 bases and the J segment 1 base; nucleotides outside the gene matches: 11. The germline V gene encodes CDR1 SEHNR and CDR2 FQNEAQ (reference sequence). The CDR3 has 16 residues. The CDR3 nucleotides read TGTGCCAGCGGGACAGGGACCGAAATATTTAACTATGGCTACACCTTC. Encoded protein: CASGTGTEIFNYGYTF.

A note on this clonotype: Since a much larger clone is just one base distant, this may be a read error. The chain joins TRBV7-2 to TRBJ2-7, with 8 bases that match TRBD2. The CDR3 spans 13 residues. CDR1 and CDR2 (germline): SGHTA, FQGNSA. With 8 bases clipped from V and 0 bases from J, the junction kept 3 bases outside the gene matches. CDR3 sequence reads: CASCSGDSYEQYF. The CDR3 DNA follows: TGTGCCAGCTGTAGCGGGGACTCCTACGAGCAGTACTTC. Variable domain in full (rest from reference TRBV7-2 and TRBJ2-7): GAGVSQSPSNKVTEKGKDVELRCDPISGHTALYWYRQSLGQGLEFLIYFQGNSAPDKSGLPSDRFSAERTGGSVSTLTIQRTQQEDSAVYLCASCSGDSYEQYFGPGTRLTVT.

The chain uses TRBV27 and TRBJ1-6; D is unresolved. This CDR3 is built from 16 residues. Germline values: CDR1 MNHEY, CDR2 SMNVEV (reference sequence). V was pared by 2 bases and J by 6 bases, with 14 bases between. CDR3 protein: CASSLAPPGPNSPLHF. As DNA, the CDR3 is TGTGCCAGCAGTTTAGCCCCTCCGGGCCCTAATTCACCCCTCCACTTT.

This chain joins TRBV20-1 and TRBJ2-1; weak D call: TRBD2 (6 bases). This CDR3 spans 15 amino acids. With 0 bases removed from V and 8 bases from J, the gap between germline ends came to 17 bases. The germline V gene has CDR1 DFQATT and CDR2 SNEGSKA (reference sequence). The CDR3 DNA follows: TGCAGTGCTAGAGATACGGGGGACCCGGTCGATGAGCAGTTCTTC. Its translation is CSARDTGDPVDEQFF.

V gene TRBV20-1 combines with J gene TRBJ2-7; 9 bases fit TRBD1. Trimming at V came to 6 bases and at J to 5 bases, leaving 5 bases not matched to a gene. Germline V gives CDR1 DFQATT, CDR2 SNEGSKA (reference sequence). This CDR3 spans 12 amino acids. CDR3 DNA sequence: TGCAGTGCCGGGACAGGGCCACACGAGCAGTACTTC. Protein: CSAGTGPHEQYF.

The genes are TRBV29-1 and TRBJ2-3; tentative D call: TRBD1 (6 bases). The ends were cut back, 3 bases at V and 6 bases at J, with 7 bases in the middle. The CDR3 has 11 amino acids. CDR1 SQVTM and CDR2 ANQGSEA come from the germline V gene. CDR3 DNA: TGCAGCGTTGACAGGGGTGATACGCAGTATTTT. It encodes CSVDRGDTQYF.

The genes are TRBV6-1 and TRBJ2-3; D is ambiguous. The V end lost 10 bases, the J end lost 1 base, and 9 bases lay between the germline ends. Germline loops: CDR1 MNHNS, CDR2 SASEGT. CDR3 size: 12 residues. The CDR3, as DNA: TGTGCCATCACAACGGGCACAGATACGCAGTATTTT. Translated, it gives CAITTGTDTQYF.

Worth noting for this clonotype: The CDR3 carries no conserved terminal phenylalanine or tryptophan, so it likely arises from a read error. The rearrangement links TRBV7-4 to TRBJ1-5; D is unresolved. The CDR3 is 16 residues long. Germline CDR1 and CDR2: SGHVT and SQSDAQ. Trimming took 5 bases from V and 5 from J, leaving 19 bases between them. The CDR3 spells CASSGEVEGWDQPQHS. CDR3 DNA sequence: TGTGCCAGCAGCGGAGAGGTAGAGGGCTGGGATCAGCCCCAGCATTCT.

CDR3 residues: CSVSGTGDSFGRMNTEAFF. The CDR3 region has the DNA TGCAGCGTTTCCGGGACAGGGGACAGCTTTGGGAGGATGAACACTGAAGCTTTCTTT. The gene calls are TRBV29-1 and TRBJ1-1, with 10 bases identical to TRBD1. Trimming removed 5 bases from V and 0 bases from J; junction bases left unmatched: 18. Germline V gene data show CDR1 as SQVTM and CDR2 as ANQGSEA. This CDR3 has 19 residues.

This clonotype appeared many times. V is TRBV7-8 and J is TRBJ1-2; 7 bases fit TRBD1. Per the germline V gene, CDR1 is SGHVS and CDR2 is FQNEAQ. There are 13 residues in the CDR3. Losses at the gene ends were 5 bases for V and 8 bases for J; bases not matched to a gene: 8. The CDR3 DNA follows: TGTGCCAGCAGCGGCAGGGGGGTTTTGGGCTACACCTTC. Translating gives CASSGRGVLGYTF.

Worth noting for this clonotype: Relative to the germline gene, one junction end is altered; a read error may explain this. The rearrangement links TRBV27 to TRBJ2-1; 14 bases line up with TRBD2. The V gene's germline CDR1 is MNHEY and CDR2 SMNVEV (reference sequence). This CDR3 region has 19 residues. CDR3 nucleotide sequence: TGTGTCAGCAGTTATGGACTAGCGGGGGGCCTGAGCTCCTACAATGAGCAGTTCTTC. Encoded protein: CVSSYGLAGGLSSYNEQFF.

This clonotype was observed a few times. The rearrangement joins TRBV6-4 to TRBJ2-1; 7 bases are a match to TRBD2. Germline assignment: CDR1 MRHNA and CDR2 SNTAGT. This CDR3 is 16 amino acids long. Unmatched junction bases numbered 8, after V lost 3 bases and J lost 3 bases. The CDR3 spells CASSEYLAEDYNEQFF. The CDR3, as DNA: TGTGCCAGCAGTGAATATCTAGCGGAGGACTACAATGAGCAGTTCTTC.

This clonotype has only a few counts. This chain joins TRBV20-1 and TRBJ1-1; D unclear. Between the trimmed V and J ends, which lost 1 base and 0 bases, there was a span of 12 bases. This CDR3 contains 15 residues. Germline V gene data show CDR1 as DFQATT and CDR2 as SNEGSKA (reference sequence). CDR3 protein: CSARGDIGMNTEAFF. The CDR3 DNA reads TGCAGTGCTAGAGGAGACATTGGGATGAACACTGAAGCTTTCTTT.

CDR3 sequence reads: CASSPLAGGPYEQYV. CDR3 coding DNA: TGTGCCAGCAGCCCACTAGCGGGGGGCCCCTACGAGCAGTACGTC. The genes are TRBV7-9 and TRBJ2-7; 12 bases are a match to TRBD2. There are 15 residues in the CDR3. Germline V gene sequence: CDR1 SEHNR, CDR2 FQNEAQ (reference sequence). Trimming at V came to 5 bases and at J to 2 bases, leaving 4 bases not matched to a gene.